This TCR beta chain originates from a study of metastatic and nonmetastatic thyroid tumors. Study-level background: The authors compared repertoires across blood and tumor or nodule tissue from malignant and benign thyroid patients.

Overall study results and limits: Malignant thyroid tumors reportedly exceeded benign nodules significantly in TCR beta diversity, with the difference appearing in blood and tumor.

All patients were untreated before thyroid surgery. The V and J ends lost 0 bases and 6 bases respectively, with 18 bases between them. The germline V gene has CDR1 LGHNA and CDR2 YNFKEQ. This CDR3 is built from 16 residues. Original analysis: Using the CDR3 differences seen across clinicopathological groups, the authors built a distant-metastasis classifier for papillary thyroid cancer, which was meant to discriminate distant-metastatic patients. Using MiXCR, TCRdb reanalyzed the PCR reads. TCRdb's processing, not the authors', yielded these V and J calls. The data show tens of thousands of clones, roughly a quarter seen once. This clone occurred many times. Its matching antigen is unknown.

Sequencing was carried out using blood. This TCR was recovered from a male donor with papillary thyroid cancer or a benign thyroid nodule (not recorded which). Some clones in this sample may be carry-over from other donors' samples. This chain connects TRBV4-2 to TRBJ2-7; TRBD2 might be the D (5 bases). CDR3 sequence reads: CASSQELWRADSEQYF. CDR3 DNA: TGTGCCAGCAGCCAAGAGCTTTGGCGGGCTGACTCCGAGCAGTACTTC.